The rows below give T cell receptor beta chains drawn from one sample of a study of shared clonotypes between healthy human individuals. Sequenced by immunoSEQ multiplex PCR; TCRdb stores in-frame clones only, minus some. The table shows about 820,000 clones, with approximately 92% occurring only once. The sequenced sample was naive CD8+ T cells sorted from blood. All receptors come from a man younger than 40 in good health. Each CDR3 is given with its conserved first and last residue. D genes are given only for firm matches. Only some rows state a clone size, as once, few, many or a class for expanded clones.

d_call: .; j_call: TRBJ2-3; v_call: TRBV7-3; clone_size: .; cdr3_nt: TGTGCCAGCAGTTTAGGCCAGGGGAGCACAGATACGCAGTATTTT; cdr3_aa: CASSLGQGSTDTQYF
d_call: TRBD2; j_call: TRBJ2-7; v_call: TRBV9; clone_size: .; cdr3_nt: TGTGCCAGCAGCGTAGGTAGCGGGAGATCCTACGAGCAGTACTTC; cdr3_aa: CASSVGSGRSYEQYF
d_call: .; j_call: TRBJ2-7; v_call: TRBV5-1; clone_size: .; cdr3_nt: TGCGCCAGCAGCTTGGACGGGAACGGCTACGAGCAGTACTTC; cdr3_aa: CASSLDGNGYEQYF
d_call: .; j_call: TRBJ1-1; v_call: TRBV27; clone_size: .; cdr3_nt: TGTGCCAGCAGTTGGGATATGAACACTGAAGCTTTCTTT; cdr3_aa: CASSWDMNTEAFF
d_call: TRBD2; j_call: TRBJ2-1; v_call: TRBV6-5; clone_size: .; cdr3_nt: TGTGCCAGCAGTTATGTGGCGGGAGGTAAGGATGAGCAGTTCTTC; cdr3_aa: CASSYVAGGKDEQFF
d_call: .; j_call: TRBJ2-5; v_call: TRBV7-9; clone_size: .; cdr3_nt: TGTGCCAGCAGTCCCACACAGGGATTGGAGACCCAGTACTTC; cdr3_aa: CASSPTQGLETQYF
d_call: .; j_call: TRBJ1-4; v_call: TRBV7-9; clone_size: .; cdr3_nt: TGTGCCAGCAGCTTTCTGGCAAATAATGAAAAACTGTTTTTT; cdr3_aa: CASSFLANNEKLFF
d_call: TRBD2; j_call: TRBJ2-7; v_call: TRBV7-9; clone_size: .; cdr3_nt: TGTGCCAGCAGCTTAGCGGGAGGGGTCGAGCAGTACTTC; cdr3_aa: CASSLAGGVEQYF
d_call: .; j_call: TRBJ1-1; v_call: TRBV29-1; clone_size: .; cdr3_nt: TGCAGCGCTGGGGTGGATAACACTGAAGCTTTCTTT; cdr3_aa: CSAGVDNTEAFF
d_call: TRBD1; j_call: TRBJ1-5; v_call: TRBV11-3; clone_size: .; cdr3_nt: TGTGCCAGCAGCCCGGGACAGGGGGCGTCTCAGCCCCAGCATTTT; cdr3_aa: CASSPGQGASQPQHF
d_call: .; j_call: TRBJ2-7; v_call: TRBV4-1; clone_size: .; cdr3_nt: TGCGCCAGCAGCCGCTTAGGAGAATCAGCGAGCTACGAGCAGTACTTC; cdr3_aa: CASSRLGESASYEQYF
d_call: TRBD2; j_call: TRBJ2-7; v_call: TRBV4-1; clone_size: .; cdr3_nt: TGCGCCAGCAGCCAAGATGGCGCGGCTAGCGGGAGGTACGAGCAGTACTTC; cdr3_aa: CASSQDGAASGRYEQYF
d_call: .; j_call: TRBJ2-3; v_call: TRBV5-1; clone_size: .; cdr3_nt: TGCGCCAGCAGCAGCGGACCGGCGCGAGATACGCAGTATTTT; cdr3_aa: CASSSGPARDTQYF
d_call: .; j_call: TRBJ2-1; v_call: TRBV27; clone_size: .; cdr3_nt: TGTGCCAGCAGTTCGGCCGGGGCCAGCCGGCCCTACAATGAGCAGTTCTTC; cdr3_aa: CASSSAGASRPYNEQFF
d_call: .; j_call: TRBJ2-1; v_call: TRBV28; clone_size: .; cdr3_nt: TGTGCCAGCAGTCCTATAGCGGCAAGCTCCTACAATGAGCAGTTCTTC; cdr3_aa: CASSPIAASSYNEQFF
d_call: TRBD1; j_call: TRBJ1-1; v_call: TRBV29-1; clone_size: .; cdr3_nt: TGCAGCGTTGTGACAGGGGAGACTGAAGCTTTCTTT; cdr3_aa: CSVVTGETEAFF
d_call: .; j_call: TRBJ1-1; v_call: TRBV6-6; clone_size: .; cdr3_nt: TGTGCCAGCAGTGGGAGCCTTCCTGAAGCTTTCTTT; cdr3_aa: CASSGSLPEAFF
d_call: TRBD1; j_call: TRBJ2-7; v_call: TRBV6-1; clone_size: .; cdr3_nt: TGTGCCAGCAGTGACACGACAGGGTCCTACGAGCAGTACTTC; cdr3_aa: CASSDTTGSYEQYF
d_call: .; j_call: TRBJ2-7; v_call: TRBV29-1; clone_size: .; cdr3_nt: TGCAGCGCCCGAACTTCGACAGGTCCTACTGGCGAGCAGTACTTC; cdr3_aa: CSARTSTGPTGEQYF
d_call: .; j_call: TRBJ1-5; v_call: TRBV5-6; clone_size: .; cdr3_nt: TGTGCCAGCAGCTACGGGACTGTGGGCAATCAGCCCCAGCATTTT; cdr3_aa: CASSYGTVGNQPQHF
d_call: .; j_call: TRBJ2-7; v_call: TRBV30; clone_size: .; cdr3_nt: TGTGCCTGGAGTCCACAGGGTAACGAGCAGTACTTC; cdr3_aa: CAWSPQGNEQYF
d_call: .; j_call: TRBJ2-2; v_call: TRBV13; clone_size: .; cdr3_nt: TGTGCCAGCAGCTTGTCCGGGGAGCTGTTTTTT; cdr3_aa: CASSLSGELFF
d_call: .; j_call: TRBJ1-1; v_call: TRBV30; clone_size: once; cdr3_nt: TGTGCCTGGAGTGTATCGGGGGCCGCTGGGTCGGTAGCTTTCTTT; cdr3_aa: CAWSVSGAAGSVAFF
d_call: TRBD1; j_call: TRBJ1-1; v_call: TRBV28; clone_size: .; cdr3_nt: TGTGCCAGCAGTATCGGCCGACGGGACAGACTTGCCGCTTTCTTT; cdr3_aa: CASSIGRRDRLAAFF
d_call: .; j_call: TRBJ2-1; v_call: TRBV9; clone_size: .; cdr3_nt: TGTGCCAGCAGCGTAGTGGGTTGGAGTCTGAGCAACAATGAGCAGTTCTTC; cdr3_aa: CASSVVGWSLSNNEQFF
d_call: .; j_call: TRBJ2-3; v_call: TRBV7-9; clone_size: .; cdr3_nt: TGTGCCAGCAGCTTTCAGAACCCCAGGGGAGATACGCAGTATTTT; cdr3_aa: CASSFQNPRGDTQYF
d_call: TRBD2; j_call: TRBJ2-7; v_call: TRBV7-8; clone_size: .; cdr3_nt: TGTGCCAGCGGGGGACTAGCGGGGTGGTACGAGCAGTACTTC; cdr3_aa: CASGGLAGWYEQYF
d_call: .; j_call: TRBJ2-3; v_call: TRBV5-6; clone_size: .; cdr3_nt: TGTGCCAGCAGCCAAGCGGATACGCAGTATTTT; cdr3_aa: CASSQADTQYF
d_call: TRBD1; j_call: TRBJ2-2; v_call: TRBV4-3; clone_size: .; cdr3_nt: TGCGCCAGCACACCGGGGACAGGGGGATCCGGGGAGCTGTTTTTT; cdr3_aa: CASTPGTGGSGELFF
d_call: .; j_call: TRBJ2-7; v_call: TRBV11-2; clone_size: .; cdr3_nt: TGTGCCAGCAGCTTATTCAGAACCTACGAGCAGTACTTC; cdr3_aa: CASSLFRTYEQYF
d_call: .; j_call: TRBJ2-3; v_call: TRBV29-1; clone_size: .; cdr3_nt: TGCAGCGTTGTGGGGTGGTGGGAGGCCCCCCACACAGATACGCAGTATTTT; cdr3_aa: CSVVGWWEAPHTDTQYF
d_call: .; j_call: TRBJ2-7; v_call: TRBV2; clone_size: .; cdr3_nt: TGTGCCAGCAGTGTTGAGGGGCACTACGAGCAGTACTTC; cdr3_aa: CASSVEGHYEQYF
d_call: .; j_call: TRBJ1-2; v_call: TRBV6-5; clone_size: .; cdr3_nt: TGTGCCAGCAGTTGGAACGTACAGGAACAATATGGCTACACCTTC; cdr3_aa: CASSWNVQEQYGYTF
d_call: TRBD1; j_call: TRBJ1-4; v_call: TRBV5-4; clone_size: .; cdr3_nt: TGTGCCAGCAGCCCAATGGGACAGGAAGTTGAAAAACTGTTTTTT; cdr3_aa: CASSPMGQEVEKLFF
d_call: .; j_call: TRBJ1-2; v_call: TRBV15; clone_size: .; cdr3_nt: TGTGCCACCAGCAGGCCCCCAACGATGGCAGGGTCGACCTATGGCTACACCTTC; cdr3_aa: CATSRPPTMAGSTYGYTF
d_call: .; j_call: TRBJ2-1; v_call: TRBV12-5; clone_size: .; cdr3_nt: TGTGCTAGTGGTTTGGGGGTAGGTTATGGAACGAATGAGCAGTTCTTC; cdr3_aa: CASGLGVGYGTNEQFF
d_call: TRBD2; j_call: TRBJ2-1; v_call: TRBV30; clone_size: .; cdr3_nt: TGTGCCTGGAGTGGGACTAGCGGACAGTTCTTC; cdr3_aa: CAWSGTSGQFF
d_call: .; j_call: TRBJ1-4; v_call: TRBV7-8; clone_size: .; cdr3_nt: TGTGCCAGCAGCTTATTTGGGACTAATGAAAAACTGTTTTTT; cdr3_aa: CASSLFGTNEKLFF
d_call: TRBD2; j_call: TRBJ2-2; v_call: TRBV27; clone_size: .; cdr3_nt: TGTGCCAGCACCAAAGCGGGGGCCAGATTGGGGGAGCTGTTTTTT; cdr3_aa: CASTKAGARLGELFF
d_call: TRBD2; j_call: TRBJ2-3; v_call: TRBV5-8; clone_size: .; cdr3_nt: TGTGCCAGCAGGAACGGACTAGCGGGAGAGGCAGATACGCAGTATTTT; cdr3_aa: CASRNGLAGEADTQYF
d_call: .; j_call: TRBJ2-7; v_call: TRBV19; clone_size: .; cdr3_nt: TGTGCCAGTAGTATCGGCGAACAGGGTTACGAGCAGTACTTC; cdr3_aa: CASSIGEQGYEQYF
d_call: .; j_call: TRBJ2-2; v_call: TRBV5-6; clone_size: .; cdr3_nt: TGTGCCAGCAGCCTGGGGGTTTGGCGGACGCACACCGGGGAGCTGTTTTTT; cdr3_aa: CASSLGVWRTHTGELFF
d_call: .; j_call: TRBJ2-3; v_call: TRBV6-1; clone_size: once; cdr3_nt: TGTGCCAGCACCGGGAGAGTCTTCACAGATACGCAGTATTTT; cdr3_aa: CASTGRVFTDTQYF
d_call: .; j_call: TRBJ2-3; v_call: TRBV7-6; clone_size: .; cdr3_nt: TGTGCCAGCAGCTTAGGGGGGGGCGAAACAGATACGCAGTATTTT; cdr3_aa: CASSLGGGETDTQYF
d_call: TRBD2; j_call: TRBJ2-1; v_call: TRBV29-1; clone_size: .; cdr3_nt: TGCAGCGTTGTGCCTAGCGGGAGGGCCAGTTATGAGCAGTTCTTC; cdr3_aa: CSVVPSGRASYEQFF
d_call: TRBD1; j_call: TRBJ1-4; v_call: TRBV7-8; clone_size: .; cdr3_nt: TGTGCCAGCAGCCGGGACAGAGCCACTAATGAAAAACTGTTTTTT; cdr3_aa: CASSRDRATNEKLFF
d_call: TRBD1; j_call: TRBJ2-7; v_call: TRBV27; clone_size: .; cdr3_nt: TGTGCCAGCAGTGCCGGGACAGCCGACTACGAGCAGTACTTC; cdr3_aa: CASSAGTADYEQYF
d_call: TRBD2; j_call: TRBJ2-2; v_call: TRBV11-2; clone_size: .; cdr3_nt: TGTGCCAGCAGCTTAGGTACTAGCGGACCGAACACCGGGGAGCTGTTTTTT; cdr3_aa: CASSLGTSGPNTGELFF
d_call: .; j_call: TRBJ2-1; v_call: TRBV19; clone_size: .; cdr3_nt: TGTGCCAGTAGTACTGGACAGAGAAAGTTCTTC; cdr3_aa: CASSTGQRKFF
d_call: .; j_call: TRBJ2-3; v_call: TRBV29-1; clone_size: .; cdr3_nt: TGCAGCGTTGAGTCCCTAGCCGAAGAGACAGATACGCAGTATTTT; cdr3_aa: CSVESLAEETDTQYF
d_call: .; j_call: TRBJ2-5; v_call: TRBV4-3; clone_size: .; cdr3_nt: TGCGCCAGCAGCCATCCCCGGGGTGGTAACCAAGAGACCCAGTACTTC; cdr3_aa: CASSHPRGGNQETQYF
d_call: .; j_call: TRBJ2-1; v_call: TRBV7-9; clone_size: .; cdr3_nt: TGTGCCAGCAGTTCGCGGACTAACTCCTACAATGAGCAGTTCTTC; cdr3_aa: CASSSRTNSYNEQFF
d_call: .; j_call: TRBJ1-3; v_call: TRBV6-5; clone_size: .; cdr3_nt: TGTGCCAGCATTCCGGGGACGTGGGCTGGAAACACCATATATTTT; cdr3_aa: CASIPGTWAGNTIYF